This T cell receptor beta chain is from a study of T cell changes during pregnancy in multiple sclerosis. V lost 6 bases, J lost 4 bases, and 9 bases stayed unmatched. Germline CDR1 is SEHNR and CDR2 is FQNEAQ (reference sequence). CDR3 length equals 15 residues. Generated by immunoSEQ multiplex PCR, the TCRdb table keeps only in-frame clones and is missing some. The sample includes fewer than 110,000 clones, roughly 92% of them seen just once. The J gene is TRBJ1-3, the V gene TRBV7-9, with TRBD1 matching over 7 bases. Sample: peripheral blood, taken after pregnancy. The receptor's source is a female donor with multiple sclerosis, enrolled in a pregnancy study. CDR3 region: CASRSIQGKGNTIYF. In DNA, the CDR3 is TGTGCCAGCAGGTCTATACAGGGGAAGGGAAACACCATATATTTT.